The 31 T cell receptor beta chains in this list originate from one sample, sequenced in a study of Graves' ophthalmopathy and Graves' hyperthyroidism. Amplification from RNA transcripts yielded the TCR beta CDR3 regions. In the first round, RT-PCR was carried out with HTBI primers, and a multiplex PCR formed the second round. TCRdb re-derived calls from the multiplex PCR reads in MiXCR, one entry per CDR3 protein. The sample contains hundreds of thousands of distinct CDR3 sequences, 35% to 50% of which appear only once. Sequencing was performed on peripheral blood. These receptors came from an adult man with Graves' ophthalmopathy.

Concerning this clonotype itself: At one of its ends the junction is not consistent with the germline gene, which may arise from a read error. The CDR3 here is CASSLVQGLEASF. CDR3 coding DNA: TGTGCCAGCAGCTTAGTGCAGGGGCTTGAAGCTTCCTTT. The chain couples TRBV7-9 to TRBJ1-1; tentative D call: TRBD1 (6 bases). The V gene's germline CDR1 is SEHNR and CDR2 FQNEAQ (reference sequence). This CDR3 is built from 13 residues.

This clonotype was recorded a few times. This sequence joins TRBV7-9 and TRBJ2-3, with 8 bases fitting TRBD2. CDR3 size: 16 residues. Unmatched junction bases numbered 13, after V lost 6 bases and J lost 5 bases. Germline V lookup: CDR1 SEHNR, CDR2 FQNEAQ (reference sequence). CDR3 residues: CASRRVSGNDGDTQYF. The CDR3 DNA reads TGTGCCAGCAGGCGAGTTAGCGGGAACGATGGAGATACGCAGTATTTT.

This clonotype was observed at least ten times. The chain has TRBV7-3 and TRBJ2-6, with D perhaps matching TRBD2 (6 bases). The V end lost 5 bases, the J end lost 2 bases, and 13 bases lay between the germline ends. The V gene's germline CDR1 is SGHTA and CDR2 FQGTGA. CDR3 length: 16 amino acids. CDR3 amino acids: CASSPNPGAGANVLTF. The DNA of the CDR3 is TGTGCCAGCAGCCCAAATCCGGGAGCTGGGGCCAACGTCCTGACTTTC. The full variable domain, rest sourced from reference TRBV7-3 and TRBJ2-6, is GAGVSQTPSNKVTEKGKYVELRCDPISGHTALYWYRQSLGQGPEFLIYFQGTGAADDSGLPNDRFFAVRPEGSVSTLKIQRTERGDSAVYLCASSPNPGAGANVLTFGAGSRLTVL.

This clonotype was seen a handful of times. The chain couples TRBV12-3 or TRBV12-4 to TRBJ1-2, with D tentatively TRBD1 (5 bases). The CDR3 runs 13 residues. V was shortened by 2 bases and J by 6 bases, with 10 bases between the two germline ends. CDR3 amino acids: CASSLSWTHGYTF. The CDR3 DNA is TGTGCCAGCAGTTTATCCTGGACACATGGCTACACCTTC.

The chain joins TRBV29-1 to TRBJ2-5; 14 positions agree with TRBD2. After removal of 8 bases from V and 5 bases from J, the junction contained 7 bases not matched to a gene. Germline V gene sequence: CDR1 SQVTM, CDR2 ANQGSEA. The CDR3 consists of 14 residues. In nucleotides, the CDR3 is TGCAGCTTGGGGACTAGCGGGGGTACGGAGACCCAGTACTTC. Protein product: CSLGTSGGTETQYF. The full variable domain, its missing parts supplied by reference TRBV29-1 and TRBJ2-5, is SAVISQKPSRDICQRGTSLTIQCQVDSQVTMMFWYRQQPGQSLTLIATANQGSEATYESGFVIDKFPISRPNLTFSTLTVSNMSPEDSSIYLCSLGTSGGTETQYFGPGTRLLVL.

This clonotype was seen more than once but under ten times. The J gene is TRBJ2-5, the V gene TRBV11-2; TRBD2 matches at 13 bases. The V and J ends lost 5 bases and 5 bases, in that order; junction bases with no gene match: 11. CDR3 size: 17 residues. CDR1 is SGHAT, CDR2 FQNNGV, per germline. The CDR3, as DNA: TGTGCCAGCAGCCGCACTAGCGGGAGGGCCGGCTGGGAGACCCAGTACTTC. It yields the protein CASSRTSGRAGWETQYF.

As regards this clonotype: With a much larger clone just one base away, this may be a read error. In DNA, the CDR3 is TGTGCCAGCAGTTTCCGACAGGGGTATGGCTACACCTTC. Encoded protein: CASSFRQGYGYTF. The chain employs TRBV12-3 or TRBV12-4 and TRBJ1-2; 8 bases are shared with TRBD1. V trimming: 3 bases; J trimming: 5 bases; junction bases outside the gene matches: 2. CDR3 length equals 13 residues.

In this sample, this clonotype turned up many times. The chain recombines TRBV7-2 with TRBJ2-5; no clear D gene. CDR1 and CDR2 from the germline V gene are SGHTA and FQGNSA. The CDR3 is made up of 15 amino acids. V dropped 1 base and J dropped 4 bases, with 13 bases sitting between them. CDR3 in amino acids: CASSLGSVTLETQYF. The CDR3 coding sequence is TGTGCCAGCAGCTTAGGTTCGGTAACCTTAGAGACCCAGTACTTC.

This clonotype was recorded at least ten times. Written as DNA, the CDR3 is TGCAGTGCTAGTAAAACGGGGGATCAGCCCCAGCATTTT. Protein product: CSASKTGDQPQHF. This chain connects TRBV20-1 to TRBJ1-5, with D possibly being TRBD1 (5 bases). V was clipped by 3 bases and J by 5 bases, with 11 bases between them. Germline CDR1 and CDR2: DFQATT and SNEGSKA (reference sequence). The CDR3 is made up of 13 amino acids.

The chain combines TRBV7-9 with TRBJ2-1; possible D gene TRBD1, 6 bases. The germline gives CDR1 SEHNR, CDR2 FQNEAQ (reference sequence). Trimming pared 5 bases from V and 1 base from J, leaving 12 bases between. This CDR3 is built from 15 residues. The CDR3, as DNA: TGTGCCAGCAGCAGGGACACTTATTCCTACAATGAGCAGTTCTTC. Protein product: CASSRDTYSYNEQFF.

As to this clonotype: Since a much larger clone is just one base distant, this may be a read error. The chain has TRBV10-3 and TRBJ1-1; D gene unclear. The ends were cut back, 6 bases at V and 0 bases at J, with 14 bases in the middle. The length of the CDR3 is 15 residues. Germline V gene lookup returns CDR1 ENHRY and CDR2 SYGVKD. The DNA of the CDR3 is TGTGCCATCAGAGCCGGACGGCACATGAACACTGAAGCTTTCTTT. This sequence encodes CAIRAGRHMNTEAFF.

This chain links TRBV2 with TRBJ1-1, with D unresolved. There are 12 residues in the CDR3. Per germline, CDR1 SNHLY and CDR2 FYNNEI. The germline V and J ends were trimmed by 2 bases and 8 bases, with 9 bases remaining between them. In nucleotides, the CDR3 is TGTGCCAGCAGTGAAAGGGTGGCGGAAGCTTTCTTT. Translated, it gives CASSERVAEAFF.

This clonotype was seen a handful of times. This rearrangement joins TRBV15 to TRBJ2-1; 9 bases map to TRBD2. V lost 7 bases to trimming and J lost 6 bases; unmatched junction nucleotides: 4. Germline V gene lookup returns CDR1 LNHNV and CDR2 YYDKDF (reference sequence). The CDR3 contains 13 residues. For the CDR3, the DNA is TGTGCCACCAATAGCGGGAGAGGCAATGAGCAGTTCTTC. Amino acids: CATNSGRGNEQFF.

The gene calls are TRBV5-1 and TRBJ1-1; D remains unclear. V dropped 3 bases and J dropped 0 bases, with 9 bases sitting between them. The CDR3 runs 14 residues. The germline V gene encodes CDR1 SGHRS and CDR2 YFSETQ. In DNA, the CDR3 is TGCGCCAGCAGCTATCCAAACTTGAACACTGAAGCTTTCTTT. It specifies CASSYPNLNTEAFF.

A few counts support this clonotype. The chain has TRBV12-5 and TRBJ1-4; D is unclear. Germline CDR1 reads LGHNT; CDR2 reads FRNRAP. The CDR3 consists of 14 residues. The CDR3 region is CASSPPNSREKLFF. The CDR3 DNA follows: TGTGCCAGCTCACCACCGAACTCTCGTGAAAAACTGTTTTTT.

This clonotype was seen ten or more times. The rearrangement links TRBV20-1 to TRBJ2-5; D is uncertain. V lost 3 bases and J 1 base, leaving 9 bases between the germline ends. The CDR3 consists of 13 residues. CDR1 is DFQATT and CDR2 is SNEGSKA in the germline V gene (reference sequence). The chain's CDR3 is CSASFSFQETQYF. The CDR3 nucleotides are TGCAGTGCTAGTTTTTCCTTCCAAGAGACCCAGTACTTC.

The chain links TRBV7-6 to TRBJ1-1, with D tentatively TRBD1 (6 bases). V gave up 1 base and J gave up 8 bases, with 14 bases separating them. Per the germline V gene, CDR1 is SGHVS and CDR2 is FNYEAQ. This CDR3 has 14 amino acids. Here the CDR3 DNA reads TGTGCCAGCAGCTTAGTAGGACCGGACAGAGAAGCTTTCTTT. It yields the protein CASSLVGPDREAFF.

This chain joins TRBV19 and TRBJ1-3; D is ambiguous. The CDR3 extends over 15 amino acids. Trimming left V 8 bases short and J 0 bases short, with 14 bases between. Germline lookup yields CDR1 LNHDA and CDR2 SQIVND (reference sequence). The CDR3 bases are TGTGCCAGTTCACGGGAGGGAAACTCTGGAAACACCATATATTTT. This encodes CASSREGNSGNTIYF. The variable domain in full, completed from reference TRBV19 and TRBJ1-3, reads DGGITQSPKYLFRKEGQNVTLSCEQNLNHDAMYWYRQDPGQGLRLIYYSQIVNDFQKGDIAEGYSVSREKKESFPLTVTSAQKNPTAFYLCASSREGNSGNTIYFGEGSWLTVV.

The chain carries TRBV7-9 and TRBJ2-3, with D perhaps matching TRBD2 (6 bases). CDR1 and CDR2 (germline): SEHNR, FQNEAQ (reference sequence). The CDR3 runs 13 residues. The V gene lost 5 bases and the J gene lost 5 bases, with 11 bases spanning the gap. The CDR3: CASSPRAGDTQYF. DNA of the CDR3: TGTGCCAGCAGCCCGAGAGCGGGAGATACGCAGTATTTT.

The chain recombines TRBV12-3 or TRBV12-4 with TRBJ1-1; possible D gene TRBD1, 5 bases. The CDR3 has 14 amino acids. V was pared by 2 bases and J by 10 bases, with 17 bases between. CDR3 nucleotides: TGTGCCAGCAGTTTAAGGGCCCGGCCCCAGGGAGCTTTCTTT. Amino acid sequence: CASSLRARPQGAFF.

The chain is built from TRBV20-1 and TRBJ1-6; D is undetermined. Germline CDR1 and CDR2: DFQATT and SNEGSKA (reference sequence). Trimming removed 2 bases at V and 1 base at J, with 9 bases between. The length of the CDR3 is 15 residues. The CDR3 coding sequence is TGCAGTGCTAGACCACCTGGATCCTATAATTCACCCCTCCACTTT. Translation: CSARPPGSYNSPLHF.

The V and J genes are TRBV5-1 and TRBJ2-7; D possibly uses TRBD1 or TRBD2 (5 bases each). This CDR3 contains 12 residues. With 0 bases removed from V and 7 bases from J, the gap between germline ends came to 8 bases. Germline CDR1 is SGHRS and CDR2 is YFSETQ. Here the CDR3 reads CASSLGGKEQYF. CDR3 coding DNA: TGCGCCAGCAGCTTGGGGGGGAAGGAGCAGTACTTC.

A few counts support this clonotype. The V gene is TRBV5-1, the J gene TRBJ2-5, with 9 bases fitting TRBD1. Per the germline V gene, CDR1 is SGHRS and CDR2 is YFSETQ. This CDR3 has 14 residues. The V gene end was trimmed by 4 bases and the J gene end by 4 bases; junction bases not matched to a gene: 5. In DNA form, the CDR3 reads TGCGCCAGCAGCAAACAGGGGGCCGGAGAGACCCAGTACTTC. It specifies CASSKQGAGETQYF.

This clonotype was counted a few times. The V call is TRBV12-3 or TRBV12-4, the J call TRBJ2-5; tentative D call: TRBD1 (6 bases). V lost 2 bases to trimming and J lost 5 bases, with 15 bases between them. The CDR3 extends over 15 amino acids. As DNA, the CDR3 is TGTGCCAGCAGTTTATCGGACAGCCGAAAGGAGACCCAGTACTTC. It translates to CASSLSDSRKETQYF.

This clonotype has at least ten counts. This chain uses TRBV2 with TRBJ2-5; TRBD2 agrees at 10 bases. Germline loops: CDR1 SNHLY, CDR2 FYNNEI. This CDR3 comprises 15 residues. After removal of 8 bases from V and 3 bases from J, the junction contained 9 bases not matched to a gene. In DNA, the CDR3 is TGTGCCAGCGTGCCTCAAGGGACTAGCGAAGAGACCCAGTACTTC. Amino acids: CASVPQGTSEETQYF.

Turning to this clonotype: Just one base apart from a much larger clone, this may be a read error. This CDR3 is CASSPGPIAVEQYF. The CDR3, as DNA: TGTGCCAGCAGTCCGGGACCGATTGCGGTCGAGCAGTACTTC. This chain uses TRBV7-9 with TRBJ2-7; D tentatively fits TRBD1 or TRBD2 (5 bases each). V was shortened by 6 bases and J by 6 bases, with 18 bases between the two germline ends. Germline CDR1 is SEHNR and CDR2 is FQNEAQ (reference sequence). This CDR3 spans 14 amino acids.

The rearrangement joins TRBV13 to TRBJ2-5; 9 bases fit TRBD2. CDR3 length: 14 amino acids. J was trimmed by 4 bases and V by 5 bases; bases with no gene match: 5. Germline CDR1 PRHDT, CDR2 FYEKMQ (reference sequence). CDR3 DNA sequence: TGTGCCAGCAGCCTTCTACTAGCGGGAGAGACCCAGTACTTC. As protein: CASSLLLAGETQYF.

The chain uses TRBV29-1 and TRBJ1-1; 10 bases match TRBD1. CDR3 length: 17 amino acids. Germline lookup yields CDR1 SQVTM and CDR2 ANQGSEA. This CDR3 is CSAKSSPPGTGETEAFF. CDR3 DNA: TGCAGTGCTAAATCTTCCCCCCCCGGGACAGGGGAGACTGAAGCTTTCTTT. The full variable domain, completed using reference TRBV29-1 and TRBJ1-1, is SAVISQKPSRDICQRGTSLTIQCQVDSQVTMMFWYRQQPGQSLTLIATANQGSEATYESGFVIDKFPISRPNLTFSTLTVSNMSPEDSSIYLCSAKSSPPGTGETEAFFGQGTRLTVV.

This clonotype was observed many times. The rearrangement joins TRBV29-1 to TRBJ2-5, with 8 bases identical to TRBD2. The V segment lost 0 bases and the J segment 0 bases; nucleotides outside the gene matches: 9. CDR3 length: 17 amino acids. CDR1 is SQVTM, CDR2 ANQGSEA, per germline. CDR3 coding DNA: TGCAGCGTTGAAGAGTGGCGTGGACTAGCACACCAAGAGACCCAGTACTTC. It encodes CSVEEWRGLAHQETQYF.

This clonotype has a count of ten or more. V and J are TRBV10-3 and TRBJ1-5, with 8 bases that match TRBD1. Germline V gene sequence: CDR1 ENHRY, CDR2 SYGVKD. Losses at the gene ends were 2 bases for V and 7 bases for J; bases not matched to a gene: 4. CDR3 length equals 14 residues. CDR3 loop: CAISEDRGEQPQHF. DNA of the CDR3: TGTGCCATCAGTGAGGACAGGGGCGAACAGCCCCAGCATTTT.

The gene calls are TRBV25-1 and TRBJ1-1; D gene uncertain. The germline V gene encodes CDR1 MGHDK and CDR2 SYGVNS. CDR3 length: 14 amino acids. V shed 3 bases and J shed 12 bases, with 20 bases lying between them. The CDR3 nucleotides are TGTGCCAGCAGTGAGAGGCGTCAGGCGGGGAGGACTTTCTTT. As protein: CASSERRQAGRTFF. The variable domain in full, completed from reference TRBV25-1 and TRBJ1-1, reads EADIYQTPRYLVIGTGKKITLECSQTMGHDKMYWYQQDPGMELHLIHYSYGVNSTEKGDLSSESTVSRIRTEHFPLTLESARPSHTSQYLCASSERRQAGRTFFGQGTRLTVV.